These T cell receptor beta chains were read from a single sample in a study of T cell repertoires in cytomegalovirus infection. TCRdb fed the reads into MiXCR, producing one record per CDR3 protein. The table has about a million distinct CDR3 sequences, roughly 31% seen once. Antigens of these TCRs are unknown. Specimen: cultured CD8+ T cells from PBMCs, collected from culture after CMV antigen stimulation. All receptors derive from a human donor in good health (CMV status not recorded). Some clones in this sample may be carry-over from other donors' samples. The conserved cysteine and the conserved F or W are not part of the CDR3 here. Fields, in order: clone size, V gene, CDR3 protein. Clone size is stated in some rows and not others, as once, few, many or a class when expanded.

abundance: .
v_gene: TRBV4-1
CDR3aa: ASSQDGGSGTEAF

abundance: .
v_gene: TRBV19
CDR3aa: ASSKDRDSSYEQY

abundance: many
v_gene: TRBV7-6
CDR3aa: ASSSPQQGADEQF

abundance: .
v_gene: TRBV2
CDR3aa: ASRTRANNEQF

abundance: .
v_gene: TRBV29-1
CDR3aa: SVEASGGHHTYEQY

abundance: .
v_gene: TRBV19
CDR3aa: ASSMAGRSLYNEQF

abundance: .
v_gene: TRBV7-6
CDR3aa: ASSSLSQPKSNSYEQY

abundance: few
v_gene: TRBV6-1
CDR3aa: ASSERSSNQPQH

abundance: .
v_gene: TRBV3-1
CDR3aa: ASSQYEEETQY

abundance: .
v_gene: TRBV5-5
CDR3aa: ASSLRQQNTEAF

abundance: .
v_gene: TRBV4-3
CDR3aa: ASSQGFGTNTEAF

abundance: .
v_gene: TRBV12-3/TRBV12-4
CDR3aa: ASSLSIGLGLQETQY

abundance: few
v_gene: TRBV11-3
CDR3aa: ASSYAPPAEQF

abundance: few
v_gene: TRBV27
CDR3aa: ASSFSQGRGYT

abundance: .
v_gene: TRBV5-6
CDR3aa: ASSLGGDRAYNEQF

abundance: .
v_gene: TRBV6-5
CDR3aa: ASSYGGQGRGNTEAF

abundance: few
v_gene: TRBV6-1
CDR3aa: ASSEGVRANTEAF

abundance: .
v_gene: TRBV5-4
CDR3aa: ASSFLGGMNTEAF

abundance: few
v_gene: TRBV7-2
CDR3aa: ASSLPSDRTRGYT

abundance: few
v_gene: TRBV12-3/TRBV12-4
CDR3aa: ASILKDRGPTGELF

abundance: many
v_gene: TRBV7-6
CDR3aa: ASSQEWMNTEAF

abundance: .
v_gene: TRBV19
CDR3aa: ASLGAGLDKEQF

abundance: many
v_gene: TRBV7-2
CDR3aa: ASTTEVTGMRSGYT

abundance: .
v_gene: TRBV20-1
CDR3aa: SAGITGSYNSPLH

abundance: few
v_gene: TRBV7-9
CDR3aa: ASSLLTAYGYT

abundance: few
v_gene: TRBV29-1
CDR3aa: SGRDSSGELF

abundance: .
v_gene: TRBV12-3/TRBV12-4
CDR3aa: ASSLAIAGGPYTGELF

abundance: .
v_gene: TRBV6-2/TRBV6-3
CDR3aa: ASRGTGTYNEQF

abundance: .
v_gene: TRBV6-2/TRBV6-3
CDR3aa: ASSASLGAPDNEQF

abundance: .
v_gene: TRBV7-3
CDR3aa: GSSFGGVFGSNNEKLF

abundance: many
v_gene: TRBV19
CDR3aa: ASSLGQYNSPLH

abundance: .
v_gene: TRBV4-1
CDR3aa: ASSQDLTGGVHGTPDTEAF